Below, 2 T cell receptor beta chains from the same sample are listed, as sequenced in a study of blood T cell repertoires in COVID-19. Profiling relied on immunoSEQ multiplex PCR, and the TCRdb table lists in-frame clones only, not all of them. The data hold around 360,000 clones, with about 87% observed a single time. Input material: peripheral blood. These receptors were taken from a woman younger than 45 with COVID-19, enrolled during active disease.

The chain has TRBV25-1 and TRBJ2-3; TRBD1 agrees at 8 bases. This CDR3 is built from 14 residues. Germline loops: CDR1 MGHDK, CDR2 SYGVNS. Trimming took 6 bases from V and 5 from J; bases not matched to a gene: 7. CDR3 in DNA: TGTGCCAGCAGGGTCACAGGGGGAGTAGATACGCAGTATTTT. This gives the protein CASRVTGGVDTQYF.

The chain uses TRBV3-1 (or the pseudogene TRBV3-2) and TRBJ1-6, with 8 bases fitting TRBD1. The CDR3 sequence is 16 residues long. Germline V gene lookup returns CDR1 LGHDT and CDR2 YNNKEL (reference sequence). Trimming removed 2 bases from V and 10 bases from J; junction bases left unmatched: 10. CDR3 nucleotide sequence: TGTGCCAGCAGCCAACTCGGACAGGGTCTAGGATCACCCCTCCACTTT. It codes for CASSQLGQGLGSPLHF.